The 8 T cell receptor beta chains in this list originate from one sample, sequenced in a study of blood T cell repertoires in COVID-19. Sequencing used immunoSEQ multiplex PCR; TCRdb keeps in-frame clones, though not all of them. The sample consists of about 230,000 clones, about 83% of them appearing once. The sequencing input was peripheral blood. Receptors originate from a man of 80 years or more with acute or convalescent COVID-19.

This sequence joins TRBV5-6 and TRBJ2-5; 9 bases match TRBD2. The CDR3 consists of 16 residues. The V segment lost 1 base and the J segment 2 bases; nucleotides outside the gene matches: 6. Germline CDR1 SGHDT, CDR2 YYEEEE. CDR3 region: CASSLTLAGLQETQYF. The DNA of the CDR3 is TGTGCCAGCAGCTTGACGCTAGCGGGATTACAAGAGACCCAGTACTTC.

The chain couples TRBV29-1 to TRBJ1-2, with a weak D call TRBD1 (5 bases). V was cut by 6 bases and J by 2 bases, with 13 bases left in between. The V gene's germline CDR1 is SQVTM and CDR2 ANQGSEA. There are 13 residues in the CDR3. CDR3 DNA: TGCAGCGTCCGACAGACCCTAAACTATGGCTACACCTTC. Translation: CSVRQTLNYGYTF.

The chain employs TRBV18 and TRBJ1-4, with 7 bases that match TRBD1. V was pared by 6 bases and J by 0 bases, with 1 base of the junction left unmatched. Germline CDR1 and CDR2: KGHSH and LQKENI. The CDR3 consists of 14 residues. CDR3 sequence (DNA): TGTGCCAGCTCCCAGGGGGCAACTAATGAAAAACTGTTTTTT. Amino acids: CASSQGATNEKLFF.

DNA of the CDR3: TGTGCCATCAGTCACCCGACAGGAAATGGCTACACCTTC. It is translated as CAISHPTGNGYTF. The J gene is TRBJ1-2, the V gene TRBV10-3, with D possibly being TRBD1 (6 bases). The CDR3 consists of 13 residues. Germline V gene sequence: CDR1 ENHRY, CDR2 SYGVKD. Trimming cost V 5 bases and J 6 bases, with 13 bases left between them.

This chain connects TRBV5-4 to TRBJ2-6; no definite D call. The V and J ends lost 4 bases and 1 base respectively, with 9 bases between them. Germline CDR1 and CDR2: SGHNT and YYREEE (reference sequence). The CDR3 length is 15 residues. CDR3 sequence reads: CASSREVSGANVLTF. The CDR3, as DNA: TGTGCCAGCAGCAGAGAGGTTTCTGGGGCCAACGTCCTGACTTTC.

CDR3 DNA sequence: TGCGCCAGCAGCTTGGAAGCAGGTACCTTACCCAACAATGAGCAGTTCTTC. Translation gives CASSLEAGTLPNNEQFF. This rearrangement joins TRBV5-1 to TRBJ2-1; no clear D gene. V was pared by 0 bases and J by 5 bases, with 18 bases between. Germline V gene lookup returns CDR1 SGHRS and CDR2 YFSETQ. This CDR3 contains 17 residues.

The gene calls are TRBV19 and TRBJ2-5; TRBD1 matches at 7 bases. The CDR3 runs 15 residues. V gave up 9 bases and J gave up 1 base; unmatched junction bases: 11. Per germline, CDR1 LNHDA and CDR2 SQIVND (reference sequence). The CDR3 sequence is CASSTGARGQETQYF. CDR3 nucleotides: TGTGCCAGCTCCACAGGGGCGAGGGGCCAAGAGACCCAGTACTTC.

Only one count was recorded for this clone. This chain connects TRBV15 to TRBJ2-7; 7 bases match TRBD1. This CDR3 is 14 amino acids long. J lost 2 bases, V lost 3 bases, and 4 bases had no gene match. Germline CDR1 reads LNHNV; CDR2 reads YYDKDF (reference sequence). The CDR3 reads CATSSGGTAYEQYF. CDR3 coding DNA: TGTGCCACCAGCAGTGGTGGGACAGCCTACGAGCAGTACTTC.